The 3 T cell receptor beta chains in this list originate from one sample, sequenced in a study of CD8 T cells in Susac syndrome (dated by TCRdb to the late 2010s). Libraries were prepared through the immunoSEQ multiplex PCR assay. RNA was extracted using the RNeasy kit, and roughly 0.45 to 1 ug of the RNA was reverse transcribed with random hexamers. TCRdb trimmed public reads at Q25 via fastp, called clones via MiXCR and kept in-frame beta chains. Merged by CDR3 protein, the rows form single entries marked with the most common genes and DNA. The sample includes 150,000 to 200,000 distinct CDR3 sequences, with roughly nine tenths observed a single time. Around 0.1% of the sample rests with the top ten. The sample consisted of CD4+ T cells from PBMCs. All receptors come from a human donor with Susac syndrome.

The chain couples TRBV7-6 to TRBJ2-5, with D possibly being TRBD2 (7 bases). The CDR3 runs to 13 residues. V lost 5 bases to trimming and J lost 4 bases, with 11 bases between them. The germline CDR1 and CDR2 sequences are SGHVS and FNYEAQ. The CDR3 sequence: CASSMRGGETQYF. CDR3 nucleotide sequence: TGTGCCAGCAGCATGAGGGGGGGAGAGACCCAGTACTTC.

CDR3 residues: CASMRNFAYEQYF. CDR3 nucleotide sequence: TGTGCCAGCATGCGGAATTTTGCCTACGAGCAGTACTTC. The chain couples TRBV7-9 to TRBJ2-7; D is unclear. The V gene lost 7 bases and the J gene lost 2 bases, with 12 bases spanning the gap. CDR3 length: 13 residues. CDR1 and CDR2 from the germline V gene are SEHNR and FQNEAQ (reference sequence).

J is TRBJ2-1 and V is TRBV18; the D call may be TRBD1 or TRBD2 (5 bases each). Germline V gene sequence: CDR1 KGHSH, CDR2 LQKENI. The CDR3 extends over 15 amino acids. Trimming removed 1 base at V and 7 bases at J, with 14 bases between. The CDR3 DNA sequence: TGTGCCAGCTCACCACTCGGGGCGGGTGAAAATGAGCAGTTCTTC. This codes for CASSPLGAGENEQFF.